Listed below are T cell receptor beta chains from one sample, sequenced in a study of radiotherapy plus CTLA-4 blockade in lung cancer. Sequencing used immunoSEQ multiplex PCR; TCRdb keeps in-frame clones, though not all of them. The data show approximately 97,000 clones, approximately 83% seen once. The specimen comprised peripheral blood, sampled from a patient treated with radiotherapy plus ipilimumab. The receptors here all came from a human donor with non-small cell lung cancer who had stable disease on radiotherapy plus ipilimumab. Each CDR3 is given with its conserved first and last residue. Each record gives: V gene, clone size, J gene, D gene, CDR3 protein, CDR3 DNA. D genes are given only for firm matches. Expanded clones get a size class; other rows say once, few or many, or leave the size out.

v_gene: TRBV6-6; abundance: once; j_gene: TRBJ1-1; d_gene: -; CDR3aa: CASGVNTEAFF; CDR3nt: TGTGCCAGCGGTGTTAACACTGAAGCTTTCTTT
v_gene: TRBV27; abundance: once; j_gene: TRBJ2-7; d_gene: -; CDR3aa: CASRGPYEQYF; CDR3nt: TGTGCCAGCAGGGGGCCCTACGAGCAGTACTTC
v_gene: TRBV11-2; abundance: -; j_gene: TRBJ1-2; d_gene: TRBD1; CDR3aa: CASSLDYRGGGYTF; CDR3nt: TGTGCCAGCAGCTTAGATTACAGGGGAGGTGGCTACACCTTC
v_gene: TRBV5-4; abundance: -; j_gene: TRBJ2-1; d_gene: TRBD2; CDR3aa: CASSVRTSGGVNEQFF; CDR3nt: TGTGCCAGCAGCGTCCGGACTAGCGGGGGGGTCAATGAGCAGTTCTTC
v_gene: TRBV6-1; abundance: -; j_gene: TRBJ1-1; d_gene: -; CDR3aa: CASRGARPMNTEAFF; CDR3nt: TGTGCCAGCAGGGGAGCCAGGCCGATGAACACTGAAGCTTTCTTT
v_gene: TRBV9; abundance: once; j_gene: TRBJ2-1; d_gene: -; CDR3aa: CASSVSGRPGLNEQFF; CDR3nt: TGTGCCAGCAGCGTTTCAGGGAGGCCTGGCTTGAATGAGCAGTTCTTC
v_gene: TRBV6-1; abundance: -; j_gene: TRBJ2-5; d_gene: TRBD2; CDR3aa: CASSVSSGGRGETQYF; CDR3nt: TGTGCCAGCAGTGTTTCGTCGGGAGGACGAGGGGAGACCCAGTACTTC
v_gene: TRBV10-1; abundance: few; j_gene: TRBJ2-2; d_gene: -; CDR3aa: CASSLDITGELFF; CDR3nt: TGCGCCAGCAGTCTTGACATCACCGGGGAGCTGTTTTTT
v_gene: TRBV30; abundance: -; j_gene: TRBJ1-5; d_gene: -; CDR3aa: CAWSGGLSQPQHF; CDR3nt: TGTGCCTGGAGCGGTGGTTTGAGTCAGCCCCAGCATTTT
v_gene: TRBV4-2; abundance: few; j_gene: TRBJ2-7; d_gene: TRBD2; CDR3aa: CASSQVAGSSYEQYF; CDR3nt: TGTGCCAGCAGCCAAGTAGCGGGATCCTCCTACGAGCAGTACTTC
v_gene: TRBV5-4; abundance: -; j_gene: TRBJ2-7; d_gene: TRBD1; CDR3aa: CASRRDRGGSYEQYF; CDR3nt: TGTGCCAGCAGGAGGGACAGGGGGGGCTCCTACGAGCAGTACTTC
v_gene: TRBV6-8; abundance: -; j_gene: TRBJ1-5; d_gene: -; CDR3aa: CASSTQFNQPQHF; CDR3nt: TGTGCCAGCAGTACCCAGTTCAATCAGCCCCAGCATTTT
v_gene: TRBV9; abundance: -; j_gene: TRBJ1-1; d_gene: -; CDR3aa: CASSSSPTGKAFF; CDR3nt: TGTGCCAGCAGCTCCTCTCCCACAGGGAAGGCTTTCTTT
v_gene: TRBV6-1; abundance: -; j_gene: TRBJ2-7; d_gene: -; CDR3aa: CASKGDAKYEQYF; CDR3nt: TGTGCCAGCAAGGGGGACGCTAAATACGAGCAGTACTTC
v_gene: TRBV4-2; abundance: few; j_gene: TRBJ2-3; d_gene: TRBD2; CDR3aa: CASSQDLSASGNTDTQYF; CDR3nt: TGTGCCAGCAGCCAAGATCTATCGGCTAGCGGTAACACAGATACGCAGTATTTT
v_gene: TRBV11-2; abundance: -; j_gene: TRBJ1-1; d_gene: -; CDR3aa: CASSLGPLGVNTEAFF; CDR3nt: TGTGCCAGCAGCTTAGGACCTCTTGGAGTGAACACTGAAGCTTTCTTT
v_gene: TRBV30; abundance: -; j_gene: TRBJ2-3; d_gene: -; CDR3aa: CAWGFSHTDTQYF; CDR3nt: TGTGCCTGGGGATTTTCACACACAGATACGCAGTATTTT
v_gene: TRBV6-5; abundance: -; j_gene: TRBJ2-1; d_gene: -; CDR3aa: CASAALVQGNEQFF; CDR3nt: TGTGCCAGCGCTGCCCTCGTACAGGGCAATGAGCAGTTCTTC
v_gene: TRBV2; abundance: -; j_gene: TRBJ2-7; d_gene: TRBD1; CDR3aa: CASSENTGGYEQYF; CDR3nt: TGTGCCAGCAGCGAAAACACAGGGGGCTACGAGCAGTACTTC
v_gene: TRBV10-2; abundance: -; j_gene: TRBJ1-1; d_gene: -; CDR3aa: CASRGGQFEAFF; CDR3nt: TGCGCCAGCAGAGGAGGACAGTTTGAAGCTTTCTTT
v_gene: TRBV5-1; abundance: few; j_gene: TRBJ2-7; d_gene: -; CDR3aa: CASSLGVNYEQYF; CDR3nt: TGCGCCAGCAGCTTGGGGGTTAACTACGAGCAGTACTTC
v_gene: TRBV7-9; abundance: -; j_gene: TRBJ2-1; d_gene: TRBD2; CDR3aa: CASSLGGTSKHEQFF; CDR3nt: TGTGCCAGCAGCTTAGGGGGGACTAGCAAACATGAGCAGTTCTTC
v_gene: TRBV7-6; abundance: -; j_gene: TRBJ2-1; d_gene: TRBD2; CDR3aa: CASSSGTSGVWYEQFF; CDR3nt: TGTGCCAGCAGCTCCGGGACTAGCGGGGTTTGGTATGAGCAGTTCTTC
v_gene: TRBV29-1; abundance: -; j_gene: TRBJ1-4; d_gene: TRBD1; CDR3aa: CSAGQGAGEKLFF; CDR3nt: TGCAGCGCCGGACAGGGGGCAGGGGAAAAACTGTTTTTT
v_gene: TRBV7-9; abundance: -; j_gene: TRBJ1-2; d_gene: -; CDR3aa: CASSPPEGGYTF; CDR3nt: TGTGCCAGCAGCCCACCGGAGGGAGGCTACACCTTC
v_gene: TRBV7-8; abundance: once; j_gene: TRBJ2-7; d_gene: TRBD1; CDR3aa: CASSRQGAYEQYF; CDR3nt: TGTGCCAGCAGCCGACAGGGGGCCTACGAGCAGTACTTC
v_gene: TRBV6-6; abundance: few; j_gene: TRBJ2-4; d_gene: -; CDR3aa: CASSRPGREGNIQYF; CDR3nt: TGTGCCAGCAGCCGCCCCGGGCGGGAAGGAAACATTCAGTACTTC
v_gene: TRBV6-4; abundance: -; j_gene: TRBJ2-5; d_gene: -; CDR3aa: CASSDSAGEETQYF; CDR3nt: TGTGCCAGCAGTGACTCCGCAGGGGAGGAGACCCAGTACTTC
v_gene: TRBV6-6; abundance: once; j_gene: TRBJ2-7; d_gene: -; CDR3aa: CASSGRPSGLEQYF; CDR3nt: TGTGCCAGCAGTGGAAGGCCAAGCGGGTTAGAGCAGTACTTC
v_gene: TRBV28; abundance: -; j_gene: TRBJ1-1; d_gene: TRBD1; CDR3aa: CASSLNQGAYTEAFF; CDR3nt: TGTGCCAGCAGTTTAAACCAGGGGGCCTACACTGAAGCTTTCTTT
v_gene: TRBV6-5; abundance: -; j_gene: TRBJ2-7; d_gene: -; CDR3aa: CASRVSFATNYEQYF; CDR3nt: TGTGCCAGCAGGGTCTCGTTCGCGACTAACTACGAGCAGTACTTC
v_gene: TRBV7-2; abundance: -; j_gene: TRBJ2-1; d_gene: TRBD2; CDR3aa: CASRPVSSGSYNEQFF; CDR3nt: TGTGCCAGCAGGCCGGTCTCTAGCGGGAGTTACAATGAGCAGTTCTTC
v_gene: TRBV29-1; abundance: -; j_gene: TRBJ2-5; d_gene: -; CDR3aa: CSGGRAQETQYF; CDR3nt: TGCAGCGGTGGCAGGGCCCAAGAGACCCAGTACTTC
v_gene: TRBV6-5; abundance: -; j_gene: TRBJ1-2; d_gene: -; CDR3aa: CASSDRGRGRGYTF; CDR3nt: TGTGCCAGCAGTGATCGGGGCAGGGGCAGAGGCTACACCTTC
v_gene: TRBV25-1; abundance: -; j_gene: TRBJ2-6; d_gene: -; CDR3aa: CASSERASGANVLTF; CDR3nt: TGTGCCAGCAGTGAAAGGGCCTCTGGGGCCAACGTCCTGACTTTC
v_gene: TRBV9; abundance: few; j_gene: TRBJ2-2; d_gene: TRBD1; CDR3aa: CASSTSLDRGHTGELFF; CDR3nt: TGTGCCAGCAGCACAAGCCTCGACAGGGGGCATACCGGGGAGCTGTTTTTT
v_gene: TRBV7-9; abundance: -; j_gene: TRBJ2-5; d_gene: -; CDR3aa: CASSPRRDQETQYF; CDR3nt: TGTGCCAGCAGCCCCCGGAGGGACCAAGAGACCCAGTACTTC
v_gene: TRBV10-2; abundance: -; j_gene: TRBJ2-3; d_gene: TRBD2; CDR3aa: CASRPGTSGGDTQYF; CDR3nt: TGCGCCAGCAGACCCGGGACTAGCGGTGGAGATACGCAGTATTTT
v_gene: TRBV28; abundance: -; j_gene: TRBJ2-7; d_gene: TRBD1; CDR3aa: CASSTDRGQQYF; CDR3nt: TGTGCCAGCAGTACGGACAGGGGCCAGCAGTACTTC
v_gene: TRBV2; abundance: -; j_gene: TRBJ2-7; d_gene: -; CDR3aa: CATGPVPYEQYF; CDR3nt: TGTGCCACTGGCCCCGTGCCCTACGAGCAGTACTTC
v_gene: TRBV19; abundance: medium-sized; j_gene: TRBJ1-1; d_gene: -; CDR3aa: CASSITGWTEAFF; CDR3nt: TGTGCCAGTAGTATAACTGGGTGGACTGAAGCTTTCTTT
v_gene: TRBV6-5; abundance: -; j_gene: TRBJ2-1; d_gene: -; CDR3aa: CASSYLGAYNEQFF; CDR3nt: TGTGCCAGCAGTTACCTCGGGGCCTACAATGAGCAGTTCTTC